This is a list of T cell receptor beta chains from one sample in a study of CD8 T cells in Susac syndrome. TCRdb reanalysed the immunoSEQ multiplex PCR reads using MiXCR and keeps one entry per CDR3 protein. The sample has approximately 230,000 distinct CDR3 sequences, 93% seen once. Sequenced material: CD4+ T cells from PBMCs. The receptors here all came from a human donor with multiple sclerosis. The conserved cysteine and the conserved F or W are not part of the CDR3 here. D genes are given only for firm matches. Not every row has a clone size; where given, it reads once, few, many or a size class.

V: TRBV7-2
size: .
D: TRBD1
J: TRBJ1-1
CDR3: ASSVLWDRGSEAF

V: TRBV24-1
size: .
D: TRBD1
J: TRBJ2-1
CDR3: ATSDLKQGNNEQF

V: TRBV20-1
size: .
D: .
J: TRBJ2-3
CDR3: SVAESTDTQY

V: TRBV11-3
size: .
D: .
J: TRBJ1-1
CDR3: ASSLPIYGRAF

V: TRBV6-6
size: .
D: .
J: TRBJ2-3
CDR3: ASSPGQNTQY

V: TRBV7-2
size: .
D: .
J: TRBJ2-3
CDR3: ASSLDLLGTDTQY

V: TRBV6-6
size: .
D: .
J: TRBJ2-1
CDR3: TGASGPQGNEQF

V: TRBV6-1
size: .
D: .
J: TRBJ2-5
CDR3: ASSWGRVQETQY

V: TRBV14
size: .
D: TRBD2
J: TRBJ2-1
CDR3: ASSQRVLAGNEQF

V: TRBV18
size: .
D: .
J: TRBJ2-1
CDR3: ASSSERDEQF

V: TRBV6-1
size: .
D: .
J: TRBJ1-3
CDR3: ASSEALPHSGNTIY

V: TRBV27
size: .
D: TRBD2
J: TRBJ2-7
CDR3: ASSFGLSSGGVYEQY

V: TRBV24-1
size: .
D: .
J: TRBJ2-3
CDR3: ATSDGFTQY

V: TRBV2
size: .
D: TRBD1
J: TRBJ2-1
CDR3: ASSGGRGRDEQF

V: TRBV4-2
size: .
D: .
J: TRBJ1-5
CDR3: ASSRSIYGEPNQPQH

V: TRBV20-1
size: once
D: .
J: TRBJ2-5
CDR3: SASPTVPETQY

V: TRBV12-3/TRBV12-4
size: .
D: .
J: TRBJ2-3
CDR3: ASSLLGGSSTDTQY

V: TRBV18
size: .
D: .
J: TRBJ2-1
CDR3: ASSPIPGMEDEQF

V: TRBV20-1
size: .
D: .
J: TRBJ2-3
CDR3: SARNLRGRRTDTQY

V: TRBV4-1
size: once
D: TRBD1
J: TRBJ1-5
CDR3: ASSQDPDHGTGDQPQH

V: TRBV3-1
size: .
D: .
J: TRBJ2-3
CDR3: ASSQSGRTDTQY

V: TRBV28
size: .
D: TRBD1
J: TRBJ2-7
CDR3: ASSSLSGTGKYYEQY

V: TRBV20-1
size: .
D: TRBD1
J: TRBJ1-2
CDR3: SARYPGGYGYT

V: TRBV24-1
size: .
D: TRBD1
J: TRBJ2-3
CDR3: ATSDWGRTGHGTDTQY

V: TRBV7-6
size: .
D: .
J: TRBJ2-5
CDR3: ASSLDPGEETQY

V: TRBV5-1
size: .
D: .
J: TRBJ1-1
CDR3: ASSLRPWANTEAF

V: TRBV29-1
size: .
D: .
J: TRBJ2-3
CDR3: SVHGLASTDTQY

V: TRBV18
size: .
D: .
J: TRBJ2-1
CDR3: ASSPLGQTNEQF

V: TRBV28
size: .
D: .
J: TRBJ1-4
CDR3: ASTSPHLEKLF

V: TRBV20-1
size: .
D: TRBD1
J: TRBJ2-5
CDR3: SAHRQGRETQY

V: TRBV18
size: .
D: .
J: TRBJ2-7
CDR3: ASSPPGLYEQY

V: TRBV15
size: .
D: .
J: TRBJ2-7
CDR3: ATSRDLSYEQY

V: TRBV7-9
size: .
D: .
J: TRBJ2-7
CDR3: ASSLEVSEQY

V: TRBV29-1
size: .
D: .
J: TRBJ1-1
CDR3: SVVRPLLNTEAF

V: TRBV7-2
size: .
D: .
J: TRBJ2-1
CDR3: ASSTVLAGEQF

V: TRBV3-1
size: .
D: .
J: TRBJ2-5
CDR3: ASSRSAGWQETQY

V: TRBV2
size: .
D: .
J: TRBJ2-2
CDR3: ASSEVPGATGELF

V: TRBV28
size: .
D: TRBD1
J: TRBJ1-2
CDR3: ASSLQGKANYGYT

V: TRBV3-1
size: .
D: .
J: TRBJ1-1
CDR3: ASSQGHLNTEAF

V: TRBV10-1
size: .
D: .
J: TRBJ1-1
CDR3: ASNFQGGTEAF

V: TRBV9
size: .
D: .
J: TRBJ2-1
CDR3: ASSVVKGSEQF

V: TRBV14
size: .
D: .
J: TRBJ2-3
CDR3: ASRMSGRSTDTQY